This T cell receptor beta chain comes out of a study of shared clonotypes between healthy human individuals. Study information: Used for every donor were three CD4 naive, three CD4 memory, two CD8 naive and one CD8 memory plate. Whole-study findings and limits: Between several donors, naive CD4 clonotypes were shared at a level of about 5%. Some clonotypes were shared by all four sorted-subset donors, while others were not shared. The non-shared ones had lower generation probabilities than the shared ones.

Of note for this clone: Its antigen is unknown.

Naive CD8 populations comprised CD45RO-negative cells positively selected for CCR7, excluding terminally differentiated effector memory CD45RA+ cells. Evenly divided among several immunoSEQ plates was the genomic DNA of each subset. Method: immunoSEQ multiplex PCR; TCRdb's copy keeps in-frame clones and lacks some. The sample holds some 2.1 million clones, 93% seen once. Germline V gene sequence: CDR1 MGHDK, CDR2 SYGVNS. The CDR3 length is 17 residues. Unmatched junction bases numbered 8, after V lost 5 bases and J lost 3 bases. The gene calls are TRBV25-1 and TRBJ2-6; 9 bases match TRBD1. Sequenced input: naive CD8+ T cells from PBMCs. The TCR sequence derives from a man aged 18 to 29 in good health. Some clones in this sample may be carry-over from other donors' samples. DNA of the CDR3: TGTGCCAGCAGTCCTCCAGACAGGGGGAATGGGGCCAACGTCCTGACTTTC. This codes for CASSPPDRGNGANVLTF.